This TCR beta chain was obtained from a study of cytomegalovirus exposure and HLA in healthy donors. Researchers ran the PCR with 60 Vbeta and 13 Jbeta primers. Method: immunoSEQ multiplex PCR; TCRdb's copy keeps in-frame clones and lacks some. This sample has more than 90,000 clones, with under 70% found just once. This CDR3 has 14 amino acids. The V and J ends lost 5 bases and 9 bases, in that order; junction bases with no gene match: 4. Germline loops: CDR1 SGHTA, CDR2 FQGTGA. The V call is TRBV7-3, the J call TRBJ2-1; TRBD2 matches at 13 bases. This TCR came from a man aged 25-45 years in good health and CMV-seropositive. The specimen sequenced was PBMCs. The CDR3 DNA sequence: TGTGCCAGCAGCGGACTAGCGGGGGACAGTGAGCAGTTCTTC. Protein: CASSGLAGDSEQFF.